A selection of T cell receptor beta chains follows, all from one sample in a study of cytomegalovirus exposure and HLA in healthy donors. Generated by immunoSEQ multiplex PCR, the TCRdb table keeps only in-frame clones and is missing some. There are 65,000 to 100,000 clones in the sample; roughly 93% occur only once, and about 3.6% lies in the top ten. Sequencing was done on a sample of PBMCs. These receptors were collected from a woman in her 30s in good health and CMV-seronegative. CDR3s include the opening cysteine and the closing phenylalanine or tryptophan. The D gene is left open where the match is weak. The size entry is marked missing in some rows and otherwise reads once, few, many or a size class.

j_gene,v_gene,d_gene,abundance,CDR3nt,CDR3aa
TRBJ1-1,TRBV27,TRBD1,NA,TGTGCCAGCAGTTCTCGGACAGGGTCCACTGAAGCTTTCTTT,CASSSRTGSTEAFF
TRBJ1-3,TRBV7-8,NA,once,TGTGCCAGCAGCCTTAACGGACAGACACGAAACACCATATATTTT,CASSLNGQTRNTIYF
TRBJ1-1,TRBV9,NA,NA,TGTGCCAGCAGCGTAGATCAGCCAGGGTTTGGGAACACTGAAGCTTTCTTT,CASSVDQPGFGNTEAFF
TRBJ1-1,TRBV7-2,NA,NA,TGTGCCAGCAGCCGAACAGGGTACACTGAAGCTTTCTTT,CASSRTGYTEAFF
TRBJ1-2,TRBV5-8,TRBD1,NA,TGTGCCAGCATCAAGGGACAGGGGATATATGGCTACACCTTC,CASIKGQGIYGYTF
TRBJ2-6,TRBV9,NA,once,TGTGCCAGCAGCGTAAGGTCCCAGGGTTCTGGGGCCAACGTCCTGACTTTC,CASSVRSQGSGANVLTF
TRBJ1-5,TRBV28,NA,NA,TGTGCCAGCATTACAGGGTATAGTTATAATCAGCCCCAGCATTTT,CASITGYSYNQPQHF
TRBJ2-1,TRBV9,NA,NA,TGTGCCAGCAGCGTGACGGGAGAGGGGAATGAGCAGTTCTTC,CASSVTGEGNEQFF
TRBJ2-1,TRBV5-4,TRBD2,once,TGTGCCAGCAGCTTGGCCGGAAGCGGGAGGATCATCTATGAGCAGTTCTTC,CASSLAGSGRIIYEQFF
TRBJ1-4,TRBV27,TRBD1,NA,TGTGCCAGCAGTTTATCAACAGGGGGGGGTGAAAAACTGTTTTTT,CASSLSTGGGEKLFF
TRBJ2-1,TRBV5-4,TRBD1,NA,TGTGCCAGCAGCCCAGGGGGCTCCTACAATGAGCAGTTCTTC,CASSPGGSYNEQFF
TRBJ1-4,TRBV18,TRBD1,NA,TGTGCCAGCTCAGCCCGACAGGGGCCTAATGAAAAACTGTTTTTT,CASSARQGPNEKLFF
TRBJ2-3,TRBV13,NA,NA,TGTGCCAGCTTCCAGTACGGGACAGATACGCAGTATTTT,CASFQYGTDTQYF
TRBJ1-4,TRBV7-9,NA,NA,TGTGCCAGCAGCTTACCGACTGTGACTAATGAAAAACTGTTTTTT,CASSLPTVTNEKLFF
TRBJ2-2,TRBV27,NA,few,TGTGCCAGCAGTTCACCAGTGGTCGGGGAGCTGTTTTTT,CASSSPVVGELFF
TRBJ1-1,TRBV5-1,TRBD1,NA,TGCGCCAGCAGCTCGACCGGGACAGGGATCACTGAAGCTTTCTTT,CASSSTGTGITEAFF
TRBJ1-2,TRBV6-5,NA,NA,TGTGCCAGCAGTTATCAAAGCTCGGGATATGGCTACACCTTC,CASSYQSSGYGYTF
TRBJ1-5,TRBV4-1,TRBD1,NA,TGCGCCAGCAGCCAAGGGCTCTACCGGGGGACAGCTTCTCAGCCCCAGCATTTT,CASSQGLYRGTASQPQHF
TRBJ1-2,TRBV7-9,NA,NA,TGTGCCAGCAGAGGGGGAAAGGATGGCTACACCTTC,CASRGGKDGYTF
TRBJ2-3,TRBV6-5,NA,once,TGTGCCAGCAGTTACTTGCGAGGTACTAGCACAGATACGCAGTATTTT,CASSYLRGTSTDTQYF
TRBJ1-2,TRBV4-1,NA,NA,TGCGCCAGCAGCCAAGAAATACGGGGTGGTAGCTATGGCTACACCTTC,CASSQEIRGGSYGYTF
TRBJ1-5,TRBV19,NA,NA,TGTGCCAGTAGCCCAGGGAATCAGCCCCAGCATTTT,CASSPGNQPQHF
TRBJ2-1,TRBV4-1,NA,NA,TGCGCCAGCAGCCAAGATTGGGGGGGGGCTTACAATGAGCAGTTCTTC,CASSQDWGGAYNEQFF
TRBJ2-2,TRBV5-5,NA,NA,TGTGCCAGCAGCTTTGCCGGAGGAGCATGGACCGGGGAGCTGTTTTTT,CASSFAGGAWTGELFF
TRBJ1-6,TRBV7-2,NA,NA,TGTGCCAGCAGCTTCAGACAGGTATCACCCCTCCACTTT,CASSFRQVSPLHF
TRBJ1-2,TRBV9,NA,NA,TGTGCCAGCAGCGTACAGAAAATACCCACCTATGGCTACACCTTC,CASSVQKIPTYGYTF
TRBJ1-2,TRBV2,TRBD1,NA,TGTGCCAGCCCACGCGGACAGGGGGAGTTCTATGGCTACACCTTC,CASPRGQGEFYGYTF